This TCR beta chain was captured by sequencing in a study of T cell responses to AZD1222 COVID-19 vaccine. Findings and limits, study-wide: Vaccine-associated CD4 TCRs spanned spike, dominant at 160-218 and 743-854. Regions left unmutated in variants are reportedly the target of nearly half of spike-specific TCRs. When two AZD1222 doses had been given, Spike-specific TCR breadth and depth rose.

To note about this clone: Its antigen is unknown.

CDR1 is SEHNR and CDR2 is FQNEAQ in the germline V gene (reference sequence). Trimming pared 5 bases from V and 3 bases from J, leaving 13 bases between. The CDR3 is made up of 14 amino acids. Assay: immunoSEQ multiplex PCR; the TCRdb copy retains only in-frame clones and omits some. This table has some 110,000 clones, 70% to 90% appearing once. The chain uses TRBV7-9 and TRBJ1-2, with a possible D match to TRBD1 (5 bases). The sample in question was peripheral blood, obtained 28 days after the second AZD1222 dose. The source is an adult who received the AZD1222 COVID-19 vaccine. CDR3 DNA: TGTGCCAGCAGCCCGAACGCAGGGCACTATGGCTACACCTTC. The encoded protein is CASSPNAGHYGYTF.